Each of the 31 T cell receptor beta chains below was sequenced from the same sample in a study of naive and memory T cell subsets. The antigens for these receptors are not known. Regarding the study as a whole: Naive repertoires, especially CD8, held a few larger clonotypes, possibly memory cells re-expressing CD45RA.

An equimolar mix of two oligonucleotides served as the beta constant-region primer for TRBC1 and TRBC2. Ligated cDNA was amplified by four rounds of PCR with nested alpha and beta constant-region primers and SP2. TCRdb recomputed calls from the UMI-ligation and nested PCR reads with MiXCR, one row per CDR3 protein. The sample gives about 150,000 distinct CDR3 sequences, 22% of which show up once; approximately 0.1% is in the top ten. Sequenced input: naive CD4+ T cells from blood. Every receptor here comes from a human donor in good health.

At least ten counts were recorded for this clonotype. The chain recombines TRBV10-3 with TRBJ2-1; no definite D call. Trimming stripped 3 bases from V and 0 bases from J, with 6 bases between. Germline CDR1 reads ENHRY; CDR2 reads SYGVKD. The CDR3 contains 14 residues. This CDR3 reads CAISELNSYNEQFF. CDR3 in DNA: TGTGCCATCAGTGAACTAAACTCCTACAATGAGCAGTTCTTC.

This clonotype was seen only a few times. The chain links TRBV6-2 or TRBV6-3 to TRBJ2-2; 10 nucleotides line up with TRBD2. Germline CDR1 reads MNHEY; CDR2 reads SVGEGT. Unmatched junction bases numbered 6, after V lost 4 bases and J lost 1 base. CDR3 length: 17 amino acids. CDR3 sequence: CASSSLASGRNTGELFF. The CDR3 DNA follows: TGTGCCAGCAGTTCGTTGGCTAGCGGGAGGAACACCGGGGAGCTGTTTTTT.

This clonotype was seen only a few times. The genes are TRBV27 and TRBJ2-1, with 8 bases matching TRBD2. The CDR3 is 16 amino acids. J was trimmed by 9 bases and V by 6 bases; bases with no gene match: 16. The germline CDR1 and CDR2 sequences are MNHEY and SMNVEV (reference sequence). CDR3 in DNA: TGTGCCAGCAGCCTCGCCCAAGCGGGAGAGTGGTTTGAGCAGTTCTTC. Encoded protein: CASSLAQAGEWFEQFF.

In its sample, this clonotype was seen many times. The V and J genes are TRBV25-1 and TRBJ2-1; D not resolved. The CDR3 is 16 residues long. The germline gives CDR1 MGHDK, CDR2 SYGVNS. V was cut by 1 base and J by 2 bases, with 12 bases left in between. CDR3 region: CASSELDGSTYNEQFF. The CDR3 DNA reads TGTGCCAGCAGTGAATTGGACGGGTCTACCTACAATGAGCAGTTCTTC.

The chain uses TRBV11-2 and TRBJ2-2, with 12 positions matching TRBD2. J was trimmed by 4 bases and V by 0 bases; bases with no gene match: 3. This CDR3 is built from 17 residues. From germline, CDR1 is SGHAT and CDR2 FQNNGV. CDR3 in amino acids: CASSLERLAGVTGELFF. In DNA, the CDR3 is TGTGCCAGCAGCTTAGAACGACTAGCGGGAGTCACCGGGGAGCTGTTTTTT.

This clonotype was seen once. CDR3 protein: CASSLSTATPSSPQHF. The CDR3 DNA reads as TGTGCCAGCAGCTTAAGTACAGCTACCCCGAGCAGCCCCCAGCATTTT. The chain joins TRBV5-5 to TRBJ1-5; D is unresolved. V lost 2 bases, J lost 10 bases, and 22 bases lay in between. Looked up from germline, CDR1 is SGHKS and CDR2 is YYEKEE (reference sequence). This CDR3 spans 16 amino acids.

This clonotype was observed at least ten times. The chain is built from TRBV13 and TRBJ2-3, with 7 bases lining up with TRBD1. V trimming: 3 bases; J trimming: 15 bases; junction bases outside the gene matches: 9. From germline, CDR1 is PRHDT and CDR2 FYEKMQ (reference sequence). The CDR3 consists of 12 residues. CDR3 coding DNA: TGTGCCAGCAGCTTGGGGGACAGATCTGGATATTTT. Translated, it gives CASSLGDRSGYF.

The chain has TRBV24-1 and TRBJ2-5; D ambiguous. Germline-derived CDR1 and CDR2 are KGHDR and SFDVKD. The CDR3 length is 14 residues. V was shortened by 3 bases and J by 3 bases, with 10 bases between the two germline ends. The CDR3 loop reads CATSDNWVKETQYF. The CDR3 nucleotides are TGTGCCACCAGTGATAACTGGGTGAAAGAGACCCAGTACTTC.

This clonotype was seen more than once but under ten times. The J gene is TRBJ2-4, the V gene TRBV5-1, with D possibly being TRBD2 (6 bases). The germline V gene has CDR1 SGHRS and CDR2 YFSETQ. The CDR3 contains 14 residues. Trimming took off 4 bases at V and 7 bases at J, with 15 bases between the two ends. The DNA of the CDR3 is TGCGCCAGCAGCCCGAGGGACTGGGGGAACATTCAGTACTTC. It encodes CASSPRDWGNIQYF.

This clonotype was observed many times. In DNA form, the CDR3 reads TGTGCCAGCAGTTACTCGAATTATCTCTTCCACACTAGCACAGATACGCAGTATTTT. This sequence encodes CASSYSNYLFHTSTDTQYF. The chain links TRBV6-5 to TRBJ2-3; D is ambiguous. V lost 0 bases and J 0 bases, leaving 19 bases between the germline ends. CDR1 and CDR2 from the germline V gene are MNHEY and SVGAGI. This CDR3 has 19 amino acids.

The rearrangement joins TRBV7-2 to TRBJ2-3, with D hard to call. The V and J ends lost 0 bases and 5 bases respectively, with 18 bases between them. The CDR3 loop spans 17 amino acids. Germline loops: CDR1 SGHTA, CDR2 FQGNSA. The CDR3 bases are TGTGCCAGCAGCTTAGCCTCCACGGCGCCACTTGGAGATACGCAGTATTTT. It yields the protein CASSLASTAPLGDTQYF.

This chain links TRBV5-1 with TRBJ2-7; TRBD2 matches at 11 bases. The CDR3 loop spans 13 amino acids. J lost 2 bases, V lost 6 bases, and 1 base had no gene match. Germline V gives CDR1 SGHRS, CDR2 YFSETQ. CDR3 in amino acids: CASKLAGAYEQYF. CDR3 DNA: TGCGCCAGCAAACTAGCGGGAGCCTACGAGCAGTACTTC.

The chain is built from TRBV12-3 or TRBV12-4 and TRBJ2-1, with TRBD2 matching over 9 bases. CDR3 length: 17 residues. J gave up 0 bases and V 7 bases, and 10 bases lay outside the gene matches. CDR3 region: CASKLGISGSSYNEQFF. CDR3 DNA: TGTGCCAGCAAATTGGGGATTAGCGGGAGCTCCTACAATGAGCAGTTCTTC.

This clonotype was detected ten times or more. V gene TRBV9 combines with J gene TRBJ2-5, with TRBD2 matching over 9 bases. CDR1 and CDR2 from the germline V gene are SGDLS and YYNGEE. The length of the CDR3 is 16 residues. The ends lost 3 bases at V and 0 bases at J; junction bases unmatched: 6. The DNA of the CDR3 is TGTGCCAGCAGCGGGGCCCTAGCGGGGTACCAAGAGACCCAGTACTTC. Translation: CASSGALAGYQETQYF. The full variable domain, its missing parts supplied by reference TRBV9 and TRBJ2-5, is DSGVTQTPKHLITATGQRVTLRCSPRSGDLSVYWYQQSLDQGLQFLIQYYNGEERAKGNILERFSAQQFPDLHSELNLSSLELGDSALYFCASSGALAGYQETQYFGPGTRLLVL.

This sequence joins TRBV7-2 and TRBJ2-5, with D unresolved. The length of the CDR3 is 15 residues. From germline, CDR1 is SGHTA and CDR2 FQGNSA. With 5 bases removed from V and 7 bases from J, the gap between germline ends came to 20 bases. The CDR3 reads CASSPPASQRRTQYF. The DNA for the CDR3 is TGTGCCAGCAGCCCACCGGCCTCACAAAGGAGGACCCAGTACTTC. Drawing the rest from reference TRBV7-2 and TRBJ2-5, the complete variable domain is GAGVSQSPSNKVTEKGKDVELRCDPISGHTALYWYRQSLGQGLEFLIYFQGNSAPDKSGLPSDRFSAERTGGSVSTLTIQRTQQEDSAVYLCASSPPASQRRTQYFGPGTRLLVL.

This clonotype was seen only a few times. The chain recombines TRBV7-8 with TRBJ2-5; 10 bases map to TRBD1. Germline-derived CDR1 and CDR2 are SGHVS and FQNEAQ. The CDR3 is made up of 15 amino acids. The V gene end was trimmed by 3 bases and the J gene end by 7 bases; junction bases not matched to a gene: 8. The CDR3 coding sequence is TGTGCCAGCAGCTTCGCCGGGACAGGGGAAGGGACCCAGTACTTC. Residues: CASSFAGTGEGTQYF.

Only a few counts were recorded for this clonotype. J is TRBJ1-5 and V is TRBV19; tentative D call: TRBD1 (6 bases). The CDR3 is 15 amino acids. Deletions cut 4 bases from V and 3 bases from J, with 13 bases between. Germline V gives CDR1 LNHDA, CDR2 SQIVND (reference sequence). The CDR3: CASSTMDSFNQPQHF. The CDR3 nucleotides are TGTGCCAGTAGTACTATGGACAGCTTCAATCAGCCCCAGCATTTT.

Many counts were recorded for this clonotype. The chain recombines TRBV28 with TRBJ1-2; D perhaps matches TRBD1 (6 bases). The CDR3 spans 12 residues. Trimming took off 8 bases at V and 3 bases at J, with 10 bases between the two ends. Germline lookup yields CDR1 MDHEN and CDR2 SYDVKM. This CDR3 is CASSRQDYGYTF. The CDR3, as DNA: TGTGCCAGCTCTCGACAGGACTATGGCTACACCTTC.

V usage is TRBV20-1 and J usage is TRBJ1-5; 7 bases map to TRBD1. Germline V lookup: CDR1 DFQATT, CDR2 SNEGSKA (reference sequence). The CDR3 is made up of 15 amino acids. The junction had 11 bases not matched to a gene; V was cut back by 8 bases and J by 1 base. This CDR3 reads CSPYGGTVSNQPQHF. The CDR3 DNA reads TGCAGTCCCTACGGAGGGACAGTAAGCAATCAGCCCCAGCATTTT.

The chain combines TRBV29-1 with TRBJ2-7; no definite D call. V dropped 3 bases and J dropped 3 bases, with 9 bases sitting between them. The CDR3 is 12 amino acids. Germline CDR1 is SQVTM and CDR2 is ANQGSEA. The CDR3 nucleotides are TGCAGCGTTGAGAACAATAACTACGAGCAGTACTTC. This codes for CSVENNNYEQYF.

Of note for this clonotype: The junction shows a germline mismatch at one end, possibly a read error. The chain recombines TRBV7-9 with TRBJ2-3; possible D gene TRBD1, 6 bases. The CDR3 length is 12 residues. Germline CDR1 and CDR2: SEHNR and FQNEAQ (reference sequence). The CDR3, as DNA: TGTGCCAGCAGTTACACCCCTAGACAGGTCATTTTT. Protein product: CASSYTPRQVIF.

The V call is TRBV30, the J call TRBJ1-1; TRBD1 matches 7 bases. The J segment lost 5 bases and the V segment lost 4 bases, leaving 7 bases of the junction unmatched. The CDR3 runs to 13 residues. From germline, CDR1 is GTSNPN and CDR2 SVGIG (reference sequence). CDR3: CAWTNRGGTEAFF. CDR3 sequence (DNA): TGTGCCTGGACCAACAGGGGAGGGACTGAAGCTTTCTTT.

This clonotype came up once. V and J are TRBV6-1 and TRBJ1-5, with unresolved D. Trimming removed 5 bases from V and 3 bases from J, with 14 bases in between. The V gene's germline CDR1 is MNHNS and CDR2 SASEGT. This CDR3 spans 15 amino acids. The chain's CDR3 is CASSRGSRDNQPQHF. DNA for the CDR3: TGTGCCAGCAGTAGAGGGAGCAGAGACAATCAGCCCCAGCATTTT.

For this clonotype: A clone one base away is much larger, so this may be a read error. The V and J genes are TRBV11-2 and TRBJ2-7; D gene unclear. This CDR3 spans 15 amino acids. CDR1 and CDR2 from the germline V gene are SGHAT and FQNNGV. Between the trimmed V and J ends, which lost 8 bases and 2 bases, there was a span of 19 bases. CDR3 sequence reads: CASAIGRGKAYEQYF. The CDR3, as DNA: TGTGCCAGCGCCATCGGAAGAGGTAAAGCCTACGAGCAGTACTTC.

There are a few counts of this clonotype. This chain joins TRBV7-2 and TRBJ1-2, with unresolved D. Per the germline V gene, CDR1 is SGHTA and CDR2 is FQGNSA. V lost 2 bases, J lost 4 bases, and 11 bases lay in between. CDR3 length: 14 amino acids. The CDR3 bases are TGTGCCAGCAGCTTACGGCCGGAACTCTATGGCTACACCTTC. This gives the protein CASSLRPELYGYTF. The full variable domain, its missing parts supplied by reference TRBV7-2 and TRBJ1-2, is GAGVSQSPSNKVTEKGKDVELRCDPISGHTALYWYRQSLGQGLEFLIYFQGNSAPDKSGLPSDRFSAERTGGSVSTLTIQRTQQEDSAVYLCASSLRPELYGYTFGSGTRLTVV.

J is TRBJ2-7 and V is TRBV6-5; 7 nucleotides match TRBD1. Germline V CDR1 and CDR2: MNHEY, SVGAGI. The junction had 7 bases not matched to a gene; V was cut back by 5 bases and J by 6 bases. The CDR3 is 13 amino acids. The chain's CDR3 is CASSRQGVGEQYF. CDR3 bases: TGTGCCAGCAGTCGACAGGGTGTCGGCGAGCAGTACTTC.

This clonotype came up a few times. CDR3: CASSLVLSEGSYEQYF. The CDR3 nucleotides are TGCGCCAGCAGCTTGGTTCTGTCGGAAGGATCCTACGAGCAGTACTTC. J is TRBJ2-7 and V is TRBV5-1; D gene unclear. Trimming left V 0 bases short and J 1 base short, with 14 bases between. From germline, CDR1 is SGHRS and CDR2 YFSETQ. The CDR3 totals 16 residues.

There are many counts of this clonotype. This chain links TRBV28 with TRBJ2-7, with D tentatively TRBD1 (5 bases). Germline values: CDR1 MDHEN, CDR2 SYDVKM. V lost 6 bases to trimming and J lost 2 bases, with 11 bases between them. The length of the CDR3 is 13 residues. Here the CDR3 reads CASSSRVPYEQYF. CDR3 in DNA: TGTGCCAGCAGCAGCAGGGTGCCCTACGAGCAGTACTTC. The whole variable domain, filled in from reference TRBV28 and TRBJ2-7, reads DVKVTQSSRYLVKRTGEKVFLECVQDMDHENMFWYRQDPGLGLRLIYFSYDVKMKEKGDIPEGYSVSREKKERFSLILESASTNQTSMYLCASSSRVPYEQYFGPGTRLTVT.

This clonotype showed up just a few times. This chain links TRBV2 with TRBJ2-6; 8 bases match TRBD1. Germline-derived CDR1 and CDR2 are SNHLY and FYNNEI. Losses at the gene ends were 6 bases for V and 2 bases for J; bases not matched to a gene: 0. The CDR3 totals 14 residues. The CDR3 region has the DNA TGTGCCAGCAGACAGGGGGCTGGGGCCAACGTCCTGACTTTC. It is translated as CASRQGAGANVLTF.

The chain uses TRBV7-2 and TRBJ2-5, with 7 bases fitting TRBD2. Per the germline V gene, CDR1 is SGHTA and CDR2 is FQGNSA. The J segment lost 2 bases and the V segment lost 3 bases, leaving 12 bases of the junction unmatched. This CDR3 has 17 amino acids. The CDR3 spells CASSLGSGASGQETQYF. The DNA of the CDR3 is TGTGCCAGCAGCTTGGGTTCCGGGGCTAGCGGACAAGAGACCCAGTACTTC.

This clonotype has more than one count but fewer than ten. CDR3 protein: CASSSLAGGTNTGELFF. CDR3 bases: TGTGCCAGCTCGTCACTAGCGGGAGGCACCAACACCGGGGAGCTGTTTTTT. V and J are TRBV18 and TRBJ2-2, with TRBD2 matching 12 bases. The V segment lost 6 bases and the J segment 2 bases; nucleotides outside the gene matches: 7. Germline values: CDR1 KGHSH, CDR2 LQKENI. CDR3 size: 17 residues.